This T cell receptor beta chain was recovered during a study of OX40 agonist ivuxolimab in advanced cancers. On the study more broadly: Among those enrolled, mean age was around 60 years (range roughly 20 to 85) and about 81% were male. Earlier treatment with anti-PD-1, anti-PD-L1 or anti-CTLA-4 was permitted, and approximately 38% had received some.

The CDR3 is made up of 19 amino acids. CDR1 and CDR2 from the germline V gene are MGHRA and YSYEKL. V gave up 4 bases and J gave up 1 base; unmatched junction bases: 11. The method was immunoSEQ multiplex PCR; TCRdb's version includes in-frame clones alone and lacks a portion of them. The sample lists more than 35,000 clones; around nine tenths were seen once. This clone showed up just a few times. The sample consisted of CD4+ or CD8+ T cells sorted from blood, taken in a trial of the OX40 agonist ivuxolimab. This chain uses TRBV4-1 with TRBJ2-1, with 12 bases fitting TRBD2. The clonotype originates from an adult with an advanced solid tumor such as melanoma, head and neck, liver or kidney cancer. The CDR3: CASSRLAGVALDSYNEQFF. The CDR3 nucleotides are TGCGCCAGCAGCCGACTAGCGGGAGTCGCATTGGATTCCTACAATGAGCAGTTCTTC.